This T cell receptor beta chain originates from a study of immune cell composition in non-small cell lung cancer (dated by TCRdb to the late 2010s). In the study overall: To assign histologic subtype, which was mostly lung adenocarcinoma or squamous cell carcinoma, H&E was combined with p63, CK5, Napsin A and TTF-1 immunohistochemistry. Using Adaptive Biotechnologies, the researchers ran TCR-beta sequencing on some 34 paired NSCLC tumour and non-adjacent lung specimens, along with about two dozen tumour-only specimens. Supplementary cohort #1, some 10 lung adenocarcinoma cases, had paired tumour/lung TCR-beta sequencing and TIL populations generated to assess tumour reactivity. A handful of tumour specimens with TCR-beta data were of rare histological subtypes and were excluded from the subtype comparisons.

Frozen aliquots of unsorted single-cell suspensions were used for genomic DNA extraction with the QIAamp DNA kit. Tumour samples were surgically resected non-small cell lung cancer tissue. Tissues arrived within 2 hours of resection and were immediately processed into single-cell suspensions. Tissue was mechanically dissociated and enzymatically digested with DNase I, collagenase I and hyaluronidase for roughly 30 minutes at 37 °C, then filtered and RBC-lysed. TCR-beta CDR3 regions were amplified from genomic DNA by a two-step multiplex PCR, with the second step adding Illumina-compatible adaptors. As a commercial immunoSEQ service, TCR-beta immunosequencing was carried out on an Illumina platform. As for the authors' bioinformatics: Repertoires were summarised by productive clonality and by Top 10 Clones, defined as the percentage of T-cell templates derived from the ten most frequent sequences. Values for productive clonality spanned 0 to 1, where a value of 1 indicated a monoclonal population. Using log10 scatter plots, tumour-associated clones were identified as sequences that made up at least 0.1% of tumour T-cell templates yet were absent from the matched non-adjacent lung. Two-group comparisons used Student's t-tests, stages used ANOVA, and relationships used linear regression, analysed in GraphPad Prism7 and R. Drawn from immuneACCESS, this table holds only the in-frame rearrangements with V and J called that TCRdb kept. Clones are partly lost; checked studies trace under half to an unresolved V gene and leave the rest unexplained. Clone size and the V and J calls come from that table; the DNA yielded D and trimming. This sample holds about 4,900 clones; around 80% were observed only once. The top ten constitute around 20% of the sample.

From its cysteine to its phenylalanine, the CDR3 spans 16 amino acids. The retained sequence is limited to the CDR3, 48 bases, with the frame set at the first base. CDR1 and CDR2, looked up from the germline V gene, are KGHSH and LQKENI. For this chain, trimming is 3 bases at the V end and 0 bases at the J end, and the number of junction bases without a gene match is 2. What the research found in general, with its limitations: Tumour-associated clones >0.5% were found in nearly half of NSCLC cases, namely in about 30% of adenocarcinomas versus roughly 80% of squamous carcinomas. In approximately 10 adenocarcinoma cases, a strong correlation was found between maximal tumour-associated clone frequency and TIL tumour reactivity, whereas no such correlation was found between overall clonality and TIL tumour reactivity. Lung squamous cell carcinoma tumours had significantly higher Top 10 clone scores and productive clonality than lung adenocarcinoma tumours. Only roughly 9 cases were included in the reactivity cohort, and sequence sharing between tumour-reactive clones and the dominant in vivo tumour-associated clones was not shown. No significant correlation was found between smoking pack-years and tumour TCR-beta clonality.

To note about this clone: Its antigen target is currently unknown. No much larger clonotype is one base removed from it; base qualities were not supplied.

The clonotype originates from a human donor with non-small cell lung cancer. The chain uses TRBV18 and TRBJ1-4; 9 bases in the junction line up with TRBD1. Sequencing input: lung tumor tissue. The CDR3 has the sequence CASSPTGGTTNEKLFF. The DNA reads TGTGCCAGCTCACCGACAGGGGGAACAACTAATGAAAAACTGTTTTTT.